These 24 T cell receptor beta chains were all obtained from the same sample, sequenced in a study of blood T cell repertoires in COVID-19. Only in-frame clones appear in the TCRdb table, and some are missing; sequencing was by immunoSEQ multiplex PCR. The table records approximately 190,000 clones, 80% of them present only once. The specimen was peripheral blood. These receptors were taken from a man aged 60 to 69 with acute or convalescent COVID-19.

J is TRBJ2-7 and V is TRBV5-1; 7 bases agree with TRBD2. The CDR3 has 15 amino acids. Germline V gene lookup returns CDR1 SGHRS and CDR2 YFSETQ. Germline trimming cut 4 bases from V and 3 bases from J; bases unmatched to any gene: 10. The CDR3: CASSPGLVSDYEQYF. CDR3 nucleotides: TGCGCCAGCAGCCCCGGACTAGTCAGTGACTACGAGCAGTACTTC.

The gene calls are TRBV4-2 and TRBJ2-2, with 7 nucleotides matching TRBD2. There are 19 residues in the CDR3. V gave up 0 bases and J gave up 4 bases; unmatched junction bases: 14. Germline CDR1 is LGHNA and CDR2 is YNFKEQ. In DNA, the CDR3 is TGTGCCAGCAGCCAAGAGGTAACTTATAAGGGACTATTCACCGGGGAGCTGTTTTTT. Translating it yields CASSQEVTYKGLFTGELFF.

The chain links TRBV20-1 to TRBJ1-1; D remains unclear. Trimming stripped 6 bases from V and 1 base from J, with 6 bases between. Germline V gene lookup returns CDR1 DFQATT and CDR2 SNEGSKA (reference sequence). The CDR3 contains 11 residues. CDR3 amino acids: CSAAGNTEAFF. The CDR3 nucleotides read TGCAGTGCAGCAGGGAACACTGAAGCTTTCTTT.

The V and J genes are TRBV18 and TRBJ2-7; TRBD1 matches 9 bases. Germline CDR1 and CDR2: KGHSH and LQKENI. J lost 0 bases, V lost 5 bases, and 8 bases had no gene match. The CDR3 runs 16 residues. The DNA for the CDR3 is TGTGCCAGCTCAGCTGCCGGGACAGGGAGCTCCTACGAGCAGTACTTC. This encodes CASSAAGTGSSYEQYF.

This sequence joins TRBV9 and TRBJ2-7; 10 bases fit TRBD1. The CDR3 is 14 residues long. Germline CDR1 is SGDLS and CDR2 is YYNGEE. With V trimmed by 4 bases and J by 6 bases, 7 bases remained unmatched. The CDR3 is CASSLGTGVLEQYF. The CDR3 nucleotides are TGTGCCAGCAGCTTAGGGACAGGGGTTCTCGAGCAGTACTTC.

The CDR3 DNA is TGTGCCAGCAGTTACGCACTAGCGGGGGCAAGTGGTGAGCAGTTCTTC. This gives the protein CASSYALAGASGEQFF. The V and J genes are TRBV6-2 or TRBV6-3 and TRBJ2-1; 11 bases line up with TRBD2. CDR3 length: 16 residues. Germline trimming cut 2 bases from V and 9 bases from J; bases unmatched to any gene: 9. Germline CDR1 MNHEY, CDR2 SVGEGT.

The chain recombines TRBV4-1 with TRBJ1-6; the match to TRBD1 covers 9 bases. The V and J ends lost 0 bases and 7 bases, in that order; junction bases with no gene match: 4. The germline gives CDR1 MGHRA, CDR2 YSYEKL. The CDR3 extends over 16 amino acids. CDR3 sequence reads: CASSQEDRGWNSPLHF. The DNA of the CDR3 is TGCGCCAGCAGCCAAGAGGACAGGGGTTGGAATTCACCCCTCCACTTT.

The chain couples TRBV25-1 to TRBJ1-2; 7 bases agree with TRBD1. This CDR3 has 13 residues. Germline V gene data show CDR1 as MGHDK and CDR2 as SYGVNS. V shed 3 bases, J shed 4 bases, and the junction held 2 bases outside the gene matches. The CDR3 bases are TGTGCCAGCAGTGAGACAGGGTTCTATGGCTACACCTTC. It codes for CASSETGFYGYTF.

The chain has TRBV24-1 and TRBJ2-1, with a tentative D call TRBD1 (8 bases). V lost 3 bases and J lost 7, with 15 bases in between. The CDR3 sequence is 15 residues long. In germline, CDR1 is KGHDR, CDR2 SFDVKD. CDR3 sequence: CATSDPGQGGNEQFF. Here the CDR3 DNA reads TGTGCCACCAGTGATCCTGGACAGGGAGGGAATGAGCAGTTCTTC.

The CDR3 protein is CASSESGTSGRAGGANVLTF. The CDR3 nucleotides read TGCGCCAGCAGTGAGTCCGGGACTAGCGGGAGGGCAGGTGGGGCCAACGTCCTGACTTTC. The chain combines TRBV10-2 with TRBJ2-6, with TRBD2 matching over 16 bases. This CDR3 is built from 20 residues. Germline CDR1 and CDR2: WSHSY and SAAADI. Unmatched junction bases numbered 5, after V lost 0 bases and J lost 3 bases.

Comment on this clone: One end of the junction is discordant with germline, which a read error may explain. The chain carries TRBV5-1 and TRBJ2-4; 7 nucleotides agree with TRBD2. This CDR3 contains 17 residues. Germline lookup yields CDR1 SGHRS and CDR2 YFSETQ. CDR3: CASRLDSRELAKNIQYF. CDR3 sequence (DNA): TGCGCCAGCAGATTGGACTCGCGGGAGTTAGCCAAAAACATTCAGTACTTC. Full variable domain (rest looked up from reference TRBV5-1 and TRBJ2-4): KAGVTQTPRYLIKTRGQQVTLSCSPISGHRSVSWYQQTPGQGLQFLFEYFSETQRNKGNFPGRFSGRQFSNSRSEMNVSTLELGDSALYLCASRLDSRELAKNIQYFGAGTRLSVL.

The genes are TRBV18 and TRBJ2-3, with 15 bases fitting TRBD2. The CDR3 loop spans 16 amino acids. The germline CDR1 and CDR2 sequences are KGHSH and LQKENI. The ends lost 6 bases at V and 3 bases at J; junction bases unmatched: 4. The CDR3 region is CASSPGTSGGTDTQYF. The CDR3 DNA reads TGTGCCAGCTCCCCCGGGACTAGCGGGGGGACAGATACGCAGTATTTT.

The chain is built from TRBV30 and TRBJ2-6, with a tentative D call TRBD2 (5 bases). The CDR3 sequence is 15 residues long. Germline V lookup: CDR1 GTSNPN, CDR2 SVGIG (reference sequence). V was cut by 5 bases and J by 0 bases, with 11 bases left in between. The CDR3 nucleotides are TGTGCCTGGGACACCGGACTCTCTGGGGCCAACGTCCTGACTTTC. Its translation: CAWDTGLSGANVLTF. The whole variable domain, filled in from reference TRBV30 and TRBJ2-6, reads SQTIHQWPATLVQPVGSPLSLECTVEGTSNPNLYWYRQAAGRGLQLLFYSVGIGQISSEVPQNLSASRPQDRQFILSSKKLLLSDSGFYLCAWDTGLSGANVLTFGAGSRLTVL.

The rearrangement uses TRBV12-5 and TRBJ2-7; tentative D call: TRBD2 (6 bases). This CDR3 spans 14 amino acids. Germline CDR1 LGHNT, CDR2 FRNRAP. Trimming shortened V by 4 bases and J by 2 bases, and 12 bases separated the two germline ends. Written as DNA, the CDR3 is TGTGCTAGTGGTTCGGAGCGGGCCCCCTACGAGCAGTACTTC. Its translation is CASGSERAPYEQYF.

This rearrangement joins TRBV6-6 to TRBJ2-1; 11 nucleotides agree with TRBD2. The CDR3 is made up of 18 amino acids. The ends lost 5 bases at V and 5 bases at J; junction bases unmatched: 14. CDR1 is MNHNY and CDR2 is SVGAGI in the germline V gene (reference sequence). The CDR3 reads CASSLYPYLAGGDNEQFF. In DNA, the CDR3 is TGTGCCAGCAGTCTCTACCCCTATCTAGCGGGGGGAGACAATGAGCAGTTCTTC.

This sequence joins TRBV11-2 and TRBJ2-1, with a tentative D call TRBD1 (6 bases). Germline CDR1 is SGHAT and CDR2 is FQNNGV. Trimming removed 1 base from V and 5 bases from J, with 12 bases in between. CDR3 length: 15 residues. CDR3 DNA sequence: TGTGCCAGCAGCTTAGTCCAGGGGCGGCACAATGAGCAGTTCTTC. Its protein product is CASSLVQGRHNEQFF.

The rearrangement links TRBV7-9 to TRBJ1-1, with 8 bases aligning to TRBD1. J lost 3 bases, V lost 4 bases, and 10 bases had no gene match. The CDR3 has 16 amino acids. Germline assignment: CDR1 SEHNR and CDR2 FQNEAQ (reference sequence). CDR3 sequence (DNA): TGTGCCAGCAGCTCTCTGGGGGCAGGGGGCTACACTGAAGCTTTCTTT. Translation: CASSSLGAGGYTEAFF.

The chain recombines TRBV5-5 with TRBJ2-1; 9 positions match TRBD2. CDR3 length equals 18 residues. J was trimmed by 9 bases and V by 2 bases; bases with no gene match: 18. Germline values: CDR1 SGHKS, CDR2 YYEKEE (reference sequence). The CDR3: CASSLSFVRGGRAGEQFF. Here the CDR3 DNA reads TGTGCCAGCAGCTTATCATTTGTGCGGGGCGGGAGGGCCGGTGAGCAGTTCTTC. The full variable domain, with the rest looked up from reference TRBV5-5 and TRBJ2-1, is DAGVTQSPTHLIKTRGQQVTLRCSPISGHKSVSWYQQVLGQGPQFIFQYYEKEERGRGNFPDRFSARQFPNYSSELNVNALLLGDSALYLCASSLSFVRGGRAGEQFFGPGTRLTVL.

This clone came up a few times. The V gene is TRBV14, the J gene TRBJ2-7; 11 bases line up with TRBD1. V lost 2 bases, J lost 2 bases, and 2 bases stayed unmatched. CDR1 is SGHDN, CDR2 FVKESK, per germline. The CDR3 covers 15 residues. CDR3 nucleotides: TGTGCCAGCAGCCAACCGGGACAGGGGGCCTACGAGCAGTACTTC. It encodes CASSQPGQGAYEQYF. Complete variable domain (other parts from reference TRBV14 and TRBJ2-7): EAGVTQFPSHSVIEKGQTVTLRCDPISGHDNLYWYRRVMGKEIKFLLHFVKESKQDESGMPNNRFLAERTGGTYSTLKVQPAELEDSGVYFCASSQPGQGAYEQYFGPGTRLTVT.

The chain employs TRBV4-2 and TRBJ2-7; a weak D match, TRBD2 (6 bases). Germline lookup yields CDR1 LGHNA and CDR2 YNFKEQ. This CDR3 is 14 amino acids long. V was cut by 0 bases and J by 3 bases, with 9 bases left in between. The CDR3 region is CASSQDWGVYEQYF. In DNA, the CDR3 is TGTGCCAGCAGCCAAGATTGGGGGGTCTACGAGCAGTACTTC.

The chain employs TRBV3-1 (or the pseudogene TRBV3-2) and TRBJ2-7, with 7 bases that match TRBD1. This CDR3 contains 15 residues. Trimming removed 1 base from V and 2 bases from J; junction bases left unmatched: 5. The germline CDR1 and CDR2 sequences are LGHDT and YNNKEL (reference sequence). The CDR3 nucleotides are TGTGCCAGCAGCCAAGTTGGGCAGGGGGCCTACGAGCAGTACTTC. This encodes CASSQVGQGAYEQYF.

This rearrangement joins TRBV15 to TRBJ2-1; 7 nucleotides line up with TRBD2. Germline lookup yields CDR1 LNHNV and CDR2 YYDKDF (reference sequence). The CDR3 is 16 residues long. J was trimmed by 2 bases and V by 0 bases; bases with no gene match: 4. The CDR3 is CATSRDKGLPYNEQFF. The CDR3 bases are TGTGCCACCAGCAGAGATAAGGGACTACCCTACAATGAGCAGTTCTTC.

The J gene is TRBJ2-1, the V gene TRBV7-2; D is possibly TRBD2 (6 bases). Germline V gives CDR1 SGHTA, CDR2 FQGNSA. The V end lost 6 bases, the J end lost 0 bases, and 15 bases lay between the germline ends. The CDR3 is made up of 16 amino acids. The CDR3 loop reads CASSRDLLSSYNEQFF. For the CDR3, the DNA is TGTGCCAGCAGTAGGGACTTGCTGAGCTCCTACAATGAGCAGTTCTTC. Full variable domain (remainder filled in from reference TRBV7-2 and TRBJ2-1): GAGVSQSPSNKVTEKGKDVELRCDPISGHTALYWYRQSLGQGLEFLIYFQGNSAPDKSGLPSDRFSAERTGGSVSTLTIQRTQQEDSAVYLCASSRDLLSSYNEQFFGPGTRLTVL.

This chain connects TRBV6-4 to TRBJ1-6, with 8 bases identical to TRBD1. Germline assignment: CDR1 MRHNA and CDR2 SNTAGT. The CDR3 spans 17 residues. V gave up 3 bases and J gave up 0 bases; unmatched junction bases: 4. CDR3 amino acids: CASSEQGVSSYNSPLHF. CDR3 DNA sequence: TGTGCCAGCAGTGAACAGGGGGTGAGCTCCTATAATTCACCCCTCCACTTT.